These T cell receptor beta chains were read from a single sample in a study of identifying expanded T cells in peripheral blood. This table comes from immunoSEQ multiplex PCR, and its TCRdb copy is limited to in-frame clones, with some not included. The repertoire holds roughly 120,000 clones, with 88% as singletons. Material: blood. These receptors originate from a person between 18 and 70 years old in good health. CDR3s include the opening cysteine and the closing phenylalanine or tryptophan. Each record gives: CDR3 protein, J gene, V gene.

CASSSPGLGQPQHF,TRBJ1-5,TRBV27
CASSEWTNTGELFF,TRBJ2-2,TRBV10-1
CASSLGQGIDTQYF,TRBJ2-3,TRBV7-7
CAISVTPSGTGVDTQYF,TRBJ2-3,TRBV10-3
CASSENDEQFF,TRBJ2-1,TRBV2
CASSQEVSGMGQPQHF,TRBJ1-5,TRBV4-2
CASRGQGAREQYF,TRBJ2-7,TRBV5-1
CASMDSGLAGTGELFF,TRBJ2-2,TRBV18
CASSPLSGTYEQYF,TRBJ2-7,TRBV7-9
CASSSQGKTEAFF,TRBJ1-1,TRBV7-2
CAQGAGNTIYF,TRBJ1-3,TRBV6-1
CASSILAAGDNYGYTF,TRBJ1-2,TRBV19
CASRVAGGTYEQYF,TRBJ2-7,TRBV2
CASSLDRRGAAYGYTF,TRBJ1-2,TRBV5-4
CARSLRQGFFRNTIYF,TRBJ1-3,TRBV7-5
CASSVISETQYF,TRBJ2-5,TRBV2
CASSLNSDTQYF,TRBJ2-3,TRBV7-3
CSGRETQYF,TRBJ2-5,TRBV29-1
CASSQGPPTSGGAGEQFF,TRBJ2-1,TRBV4-1
CASSLHRLADYNEQFF,TRBJ2-1,TRBV11-2
CASSIYNEQFF,TRBJ2-1,TRBV19
CASSQDALGYGYTF,TRBJ1-2,TRBV4-2
CSVGITGELFF,TRBJ2-2,TRBV29-1
CASREDTNTEAFF,TRBJ1-1,TRBV6-6
CASSLARLAYNEQFF,TRBJ2-1,TRBV27